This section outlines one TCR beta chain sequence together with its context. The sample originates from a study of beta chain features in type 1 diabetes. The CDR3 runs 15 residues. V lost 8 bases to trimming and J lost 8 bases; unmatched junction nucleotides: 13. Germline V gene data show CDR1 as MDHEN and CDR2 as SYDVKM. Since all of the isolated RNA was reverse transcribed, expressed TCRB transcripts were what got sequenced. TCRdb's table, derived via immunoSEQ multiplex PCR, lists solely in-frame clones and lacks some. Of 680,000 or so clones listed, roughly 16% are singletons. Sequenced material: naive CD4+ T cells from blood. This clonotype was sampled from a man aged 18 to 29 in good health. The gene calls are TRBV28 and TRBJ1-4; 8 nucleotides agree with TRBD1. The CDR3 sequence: CASRPRDRPKEKLFF. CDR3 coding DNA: TGTGCCAGCCGCCCTAGGGACAGGCCGAAGGAAAAACTGTTTTTT.